This TCR beta chain was sequenced for a study of T cell repertoires in cytomegalovirus infection. Looking at the study overall: Well-studied HLA-B-restricted epitopes and recently identified HLA-C-restricted epitopes of CMV were both used in the study.

TCRdb re-called the reads through MiXCR, storing one row per CDR3 protein. Here the sample spans about 920,000 distinct CDR3 sequences, roughly 30% being singletons. The sample holds a few counts of this clonotype. The antigen is unknown. Germline V lookup: CDR1 KGHDR, CDR2 SFDVKD. V shed 4 bases and J 12 bases; nucleotides not matched to a gene: 17. The CDR3 consists of 16 residues. Material: cultured CD8+ T cells from PBMCs, obtained from culture after CMV antigen stimulation. This chain uses TRBV24-1 with TRBJ2-1, with 7 nucleotides matching TRBD1. The receptor's source is a human donor in good health (CMV status not recorded). Some clones in this sample may be carry-over from other donors' samples. In DNA form, the CDR3 reads TGTGCCACCAGTGACCGCCGACAGGGTTTGGCCTCCGCGCAGTTCTTC. Amino acid sequence: CATSDRRQGLASAQFF.